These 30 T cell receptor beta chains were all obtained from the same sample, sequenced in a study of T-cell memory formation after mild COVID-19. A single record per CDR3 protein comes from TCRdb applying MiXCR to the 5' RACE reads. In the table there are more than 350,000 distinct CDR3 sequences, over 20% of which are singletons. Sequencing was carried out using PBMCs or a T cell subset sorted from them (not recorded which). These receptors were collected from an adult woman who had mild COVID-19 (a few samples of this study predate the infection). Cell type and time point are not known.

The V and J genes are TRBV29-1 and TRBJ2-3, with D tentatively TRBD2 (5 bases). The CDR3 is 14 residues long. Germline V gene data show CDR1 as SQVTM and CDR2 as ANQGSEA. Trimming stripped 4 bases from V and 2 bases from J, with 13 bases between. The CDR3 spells CSVVPRLLTDTQYF. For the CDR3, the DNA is TGCAGCGTTGTCCCCCGACTACTCACAGATACGCAGTATTTT.

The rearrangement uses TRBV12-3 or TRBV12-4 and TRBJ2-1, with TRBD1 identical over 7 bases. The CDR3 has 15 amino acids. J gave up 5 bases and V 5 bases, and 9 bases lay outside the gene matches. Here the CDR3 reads CASSLSTGNHNEQFF. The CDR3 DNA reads TGTGCCAGCAGTCTCTCGACAGGGAACCACAATGAGCAGTTCTTC.

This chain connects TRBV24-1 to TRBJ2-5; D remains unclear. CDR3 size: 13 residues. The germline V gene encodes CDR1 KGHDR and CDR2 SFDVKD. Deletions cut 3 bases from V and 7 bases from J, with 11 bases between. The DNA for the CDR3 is TGTGCCACCAGTGATCCCCTTGTGATGACCCAGTACTTC. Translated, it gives CATSDPLVMTQYF.

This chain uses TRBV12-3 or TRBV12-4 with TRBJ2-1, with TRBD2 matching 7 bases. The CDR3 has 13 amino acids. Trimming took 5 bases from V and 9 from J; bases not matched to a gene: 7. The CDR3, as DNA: TGTGCCAGCAGTGCGGGAGTCCCCCCTGAGCAGTTCTTC. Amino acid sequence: CASSAGVPPEQFF.

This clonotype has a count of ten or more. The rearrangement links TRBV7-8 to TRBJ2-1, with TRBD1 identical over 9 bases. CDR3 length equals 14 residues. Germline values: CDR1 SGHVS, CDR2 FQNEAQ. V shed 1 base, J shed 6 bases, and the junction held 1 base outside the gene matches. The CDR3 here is CASSLGTGVNEQFF. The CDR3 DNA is TGTGCCAGCAGCTTAGGGACAGGGGTCAATGAGCAGTTCTTC. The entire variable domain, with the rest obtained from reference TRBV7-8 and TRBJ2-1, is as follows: GAGVSQSPRYKVAKRGQDVALRCDPISGHVSLFWYQQALGQGPEFLTYFQNEAQLDKSGLPSDRFFAERPEGSVSTLKIQRTQQEDSAVYLCASSLGTGVNEQFFGPGTRLTVL.

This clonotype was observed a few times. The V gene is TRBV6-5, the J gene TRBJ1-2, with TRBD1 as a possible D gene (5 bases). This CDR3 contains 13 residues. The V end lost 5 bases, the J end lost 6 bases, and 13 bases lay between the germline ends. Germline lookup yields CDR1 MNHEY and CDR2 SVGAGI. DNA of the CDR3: TGTGCCAGCAGTCCTCCCCCAGGGAATGGCTACACCTTC. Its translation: CASSPPPGNGYTF.

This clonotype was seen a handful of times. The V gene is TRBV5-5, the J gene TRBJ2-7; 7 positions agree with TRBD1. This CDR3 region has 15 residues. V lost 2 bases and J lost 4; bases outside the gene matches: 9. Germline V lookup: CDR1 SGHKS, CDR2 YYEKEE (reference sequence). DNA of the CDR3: TGTGCCAGCAGCTTTGTTCTGACAGGGAAATACGAGCAGTACTTC. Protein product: CASSFVLTGKYEQYF.

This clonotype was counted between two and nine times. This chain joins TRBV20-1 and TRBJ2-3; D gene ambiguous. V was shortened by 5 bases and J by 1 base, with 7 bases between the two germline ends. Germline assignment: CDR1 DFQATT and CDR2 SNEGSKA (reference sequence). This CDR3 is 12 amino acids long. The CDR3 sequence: CSARARTDTQYF. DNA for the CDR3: TGCAGTGCTCGGGCCCGCACAGATACGCAGTATTTT.

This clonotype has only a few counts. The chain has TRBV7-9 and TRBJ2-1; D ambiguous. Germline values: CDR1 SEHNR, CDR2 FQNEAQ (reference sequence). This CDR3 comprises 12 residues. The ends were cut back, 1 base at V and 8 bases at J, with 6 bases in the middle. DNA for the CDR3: TGTGCCAGCAGCTTAGAGGGCCATGAGCAGTTCTTC. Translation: CASSLEGHEQFF.

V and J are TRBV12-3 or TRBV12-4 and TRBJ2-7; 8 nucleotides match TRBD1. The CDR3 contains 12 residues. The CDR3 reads CSMWTGMGEQYF. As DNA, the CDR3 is TGTTCAATGTGGACAGGGATGGGCGAGCAGTACTTC.

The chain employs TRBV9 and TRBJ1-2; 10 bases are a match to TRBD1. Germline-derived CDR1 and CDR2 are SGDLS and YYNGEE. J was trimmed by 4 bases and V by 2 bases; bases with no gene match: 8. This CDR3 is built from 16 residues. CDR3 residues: CASSVHSDRGFYGYTF. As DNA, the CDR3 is TGTGCCAGCAGCGTTCATTCGGACAGGGGGTTCTATGGCTACACCTTC.

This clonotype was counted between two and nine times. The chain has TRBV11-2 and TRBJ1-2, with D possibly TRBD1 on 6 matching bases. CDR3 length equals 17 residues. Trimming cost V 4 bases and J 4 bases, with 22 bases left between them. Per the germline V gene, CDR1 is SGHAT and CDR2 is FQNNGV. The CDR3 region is CASSSSMGGVGIYGYTF. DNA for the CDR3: TGTGCCAGCAGCTCTAGCATGGGGGGCGTAGGCATCTATGGCTACACCTTC.

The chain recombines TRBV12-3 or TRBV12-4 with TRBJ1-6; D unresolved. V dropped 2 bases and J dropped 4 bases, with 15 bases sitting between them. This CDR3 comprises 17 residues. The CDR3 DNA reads TGTGCCAGCAGTTTAACCCCAATTGGATCTTATAATTCACCCCTCCACTTT. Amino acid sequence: CASSLTPIGSYNSPLHF.

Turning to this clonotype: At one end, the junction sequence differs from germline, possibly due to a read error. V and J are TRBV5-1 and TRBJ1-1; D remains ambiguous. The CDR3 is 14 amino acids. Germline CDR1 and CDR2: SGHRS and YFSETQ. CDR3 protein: CASNLVRMNTEAFF. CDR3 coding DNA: TGCGCCAGCAACTTGGTCCGTATGAACACTGAAGCTTTCTTT.

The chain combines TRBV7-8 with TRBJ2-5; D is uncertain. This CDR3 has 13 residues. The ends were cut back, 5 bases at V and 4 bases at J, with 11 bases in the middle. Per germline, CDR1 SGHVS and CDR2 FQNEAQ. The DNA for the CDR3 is TGTGCCAGCAGCATACCGAATGTAGAGACCCAGTACTTC. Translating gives CASSIPNVETQYF.

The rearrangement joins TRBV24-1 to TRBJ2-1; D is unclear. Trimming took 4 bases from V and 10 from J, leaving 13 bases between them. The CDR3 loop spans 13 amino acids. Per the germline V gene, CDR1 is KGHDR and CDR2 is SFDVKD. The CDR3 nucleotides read TGTGCCACCAGTGAGGGATCTATGGGGGAGCAGTTCTTC. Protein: CATSEGSMGEQFF.

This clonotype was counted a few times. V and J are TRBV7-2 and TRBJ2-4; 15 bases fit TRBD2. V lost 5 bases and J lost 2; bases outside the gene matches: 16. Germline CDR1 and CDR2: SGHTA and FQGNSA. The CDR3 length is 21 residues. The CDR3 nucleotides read TGTGCCAGCAGCCCCAGGGGGGGACTAGCGGGAGGCGGCACATCCAAAAACATTCAGTACTTC. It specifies CASSPRGGLAGGGTSKNIQYF.

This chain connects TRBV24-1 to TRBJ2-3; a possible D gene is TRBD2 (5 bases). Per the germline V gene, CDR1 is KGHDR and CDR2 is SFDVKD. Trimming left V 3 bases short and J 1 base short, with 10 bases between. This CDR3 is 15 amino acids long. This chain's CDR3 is CATSDLGLGTDTQYF. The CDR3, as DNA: TGTGCCACCAGTGATCTAGGACTGGGCACAGATACGCAGTATTTT.

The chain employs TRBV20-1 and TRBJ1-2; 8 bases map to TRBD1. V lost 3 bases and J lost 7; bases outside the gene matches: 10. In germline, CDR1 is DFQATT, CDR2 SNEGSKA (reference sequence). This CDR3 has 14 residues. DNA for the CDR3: TGCAGTGCTAGCGGGGACAGGCGGGACCCTGGCTACACCTTC. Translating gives CSASGDRRDPGYTF.

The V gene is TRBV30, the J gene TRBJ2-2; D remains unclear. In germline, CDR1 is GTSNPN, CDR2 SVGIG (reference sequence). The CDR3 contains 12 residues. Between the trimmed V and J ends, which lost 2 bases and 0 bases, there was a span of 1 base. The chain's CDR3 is CAWSTNTGELFF. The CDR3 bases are TGTGCCTGGAGTACGAACACCGGGGAGCTGTTTTTT.

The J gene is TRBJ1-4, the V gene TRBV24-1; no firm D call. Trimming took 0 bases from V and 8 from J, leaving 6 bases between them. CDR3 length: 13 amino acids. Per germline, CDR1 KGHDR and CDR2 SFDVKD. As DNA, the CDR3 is TGTGCCACCAGTGATTTGGGGGAAGAAAAACTGTTTTTT. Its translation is CATSDLGEEKLFF.

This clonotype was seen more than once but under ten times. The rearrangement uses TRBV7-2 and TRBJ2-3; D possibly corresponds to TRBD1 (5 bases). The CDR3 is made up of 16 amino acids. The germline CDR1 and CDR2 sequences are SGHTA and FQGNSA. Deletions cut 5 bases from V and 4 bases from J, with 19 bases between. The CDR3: CASSLTDSPSADTQYF. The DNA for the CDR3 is TGTGCCAGCAGCCTTACTGACAGCCCCAGCGCAGATACGCAGTATTTT. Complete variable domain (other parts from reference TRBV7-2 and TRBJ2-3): GAGVSQSPSNKVTEKGKDVELRCDPISGHTALYWYRQSLGQGLEFLIYFQGNSAPDKSGLPSDRFSAERTGGSVSTLTIQRTQQEDSAVYLCASSLTDSPSADTQYFGPGTRLTVL.

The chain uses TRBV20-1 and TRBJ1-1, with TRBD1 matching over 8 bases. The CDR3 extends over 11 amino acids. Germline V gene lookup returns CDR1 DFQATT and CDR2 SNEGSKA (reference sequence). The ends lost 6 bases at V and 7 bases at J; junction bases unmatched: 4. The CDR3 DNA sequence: TGCAGTGCCCCAGGACAGGGTGAAGCTTTCTTT. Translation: CSAPGQGEAFF.

The CDR3 nucleotides are TGTGCCAGCAGCGTAGGGTATGAGCAGTTCTTC. This sequence encodes CASSVGYEQFF. V is TRBV7-9 and J is TRBJ2-1; D is unclear. The CDR3 is 11 residues long. The germline V and J ends were trimmed by 5 bases and 8 bases, with 7 bases remaining between them. Germline V CDR1 and CDR2: SEHNR, FQNEAQ (reference sequence).

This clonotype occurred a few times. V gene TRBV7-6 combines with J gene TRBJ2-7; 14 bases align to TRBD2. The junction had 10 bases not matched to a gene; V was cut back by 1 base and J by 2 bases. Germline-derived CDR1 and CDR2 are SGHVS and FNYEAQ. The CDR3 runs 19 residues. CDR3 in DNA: TGTGCCAGCAGCTTAGGGCCCGGACTAGCGGGGGGCCGCCCCTACGAGCAGTACTTC. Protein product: CASSLGPGLAGGRPYEQYF.

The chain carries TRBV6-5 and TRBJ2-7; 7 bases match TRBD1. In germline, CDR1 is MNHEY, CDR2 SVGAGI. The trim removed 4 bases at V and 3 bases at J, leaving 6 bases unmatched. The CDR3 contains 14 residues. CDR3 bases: TGTGCCAGCAGTTCCCGGGACAGTAACTACGAGCAGTACTTC. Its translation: CASSSRDSNYEQYF.

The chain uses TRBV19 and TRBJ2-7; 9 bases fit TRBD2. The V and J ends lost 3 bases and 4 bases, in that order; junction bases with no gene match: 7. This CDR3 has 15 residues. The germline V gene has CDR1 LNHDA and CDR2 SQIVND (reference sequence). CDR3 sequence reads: CASSIAGGLLYEQYF. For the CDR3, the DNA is TGTGCCAGTAGTATTGCGGGAGGGCTTTTGTACGAGCAGTACTTC.

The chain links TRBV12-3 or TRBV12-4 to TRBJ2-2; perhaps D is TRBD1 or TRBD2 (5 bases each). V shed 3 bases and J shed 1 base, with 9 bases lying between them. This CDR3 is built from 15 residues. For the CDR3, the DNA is TGTGCCAGCAGTTTTGAGGGGTGGAACACCGGGGAGCTGTTTTTT. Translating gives CASSFEGWNTGELFF.

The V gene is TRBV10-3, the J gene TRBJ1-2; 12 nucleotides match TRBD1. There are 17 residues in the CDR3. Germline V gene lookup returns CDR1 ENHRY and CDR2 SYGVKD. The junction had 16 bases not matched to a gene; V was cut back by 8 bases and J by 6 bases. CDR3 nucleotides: TGTGCCATCCTCGAGGACCGGGACAGGGGGCGCTTTCATGGCTACACCTTC. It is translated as CAILEDRDRGRFHGYTF.

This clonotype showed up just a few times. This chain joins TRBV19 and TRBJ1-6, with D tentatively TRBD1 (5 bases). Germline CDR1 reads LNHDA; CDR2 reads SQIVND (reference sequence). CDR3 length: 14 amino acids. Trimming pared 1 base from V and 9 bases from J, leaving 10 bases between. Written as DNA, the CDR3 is TGTGCCAGTAGTATAGGGGGCGCATCTTCACCCCTCCACTTT. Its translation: CASSIGGASSPLHF.